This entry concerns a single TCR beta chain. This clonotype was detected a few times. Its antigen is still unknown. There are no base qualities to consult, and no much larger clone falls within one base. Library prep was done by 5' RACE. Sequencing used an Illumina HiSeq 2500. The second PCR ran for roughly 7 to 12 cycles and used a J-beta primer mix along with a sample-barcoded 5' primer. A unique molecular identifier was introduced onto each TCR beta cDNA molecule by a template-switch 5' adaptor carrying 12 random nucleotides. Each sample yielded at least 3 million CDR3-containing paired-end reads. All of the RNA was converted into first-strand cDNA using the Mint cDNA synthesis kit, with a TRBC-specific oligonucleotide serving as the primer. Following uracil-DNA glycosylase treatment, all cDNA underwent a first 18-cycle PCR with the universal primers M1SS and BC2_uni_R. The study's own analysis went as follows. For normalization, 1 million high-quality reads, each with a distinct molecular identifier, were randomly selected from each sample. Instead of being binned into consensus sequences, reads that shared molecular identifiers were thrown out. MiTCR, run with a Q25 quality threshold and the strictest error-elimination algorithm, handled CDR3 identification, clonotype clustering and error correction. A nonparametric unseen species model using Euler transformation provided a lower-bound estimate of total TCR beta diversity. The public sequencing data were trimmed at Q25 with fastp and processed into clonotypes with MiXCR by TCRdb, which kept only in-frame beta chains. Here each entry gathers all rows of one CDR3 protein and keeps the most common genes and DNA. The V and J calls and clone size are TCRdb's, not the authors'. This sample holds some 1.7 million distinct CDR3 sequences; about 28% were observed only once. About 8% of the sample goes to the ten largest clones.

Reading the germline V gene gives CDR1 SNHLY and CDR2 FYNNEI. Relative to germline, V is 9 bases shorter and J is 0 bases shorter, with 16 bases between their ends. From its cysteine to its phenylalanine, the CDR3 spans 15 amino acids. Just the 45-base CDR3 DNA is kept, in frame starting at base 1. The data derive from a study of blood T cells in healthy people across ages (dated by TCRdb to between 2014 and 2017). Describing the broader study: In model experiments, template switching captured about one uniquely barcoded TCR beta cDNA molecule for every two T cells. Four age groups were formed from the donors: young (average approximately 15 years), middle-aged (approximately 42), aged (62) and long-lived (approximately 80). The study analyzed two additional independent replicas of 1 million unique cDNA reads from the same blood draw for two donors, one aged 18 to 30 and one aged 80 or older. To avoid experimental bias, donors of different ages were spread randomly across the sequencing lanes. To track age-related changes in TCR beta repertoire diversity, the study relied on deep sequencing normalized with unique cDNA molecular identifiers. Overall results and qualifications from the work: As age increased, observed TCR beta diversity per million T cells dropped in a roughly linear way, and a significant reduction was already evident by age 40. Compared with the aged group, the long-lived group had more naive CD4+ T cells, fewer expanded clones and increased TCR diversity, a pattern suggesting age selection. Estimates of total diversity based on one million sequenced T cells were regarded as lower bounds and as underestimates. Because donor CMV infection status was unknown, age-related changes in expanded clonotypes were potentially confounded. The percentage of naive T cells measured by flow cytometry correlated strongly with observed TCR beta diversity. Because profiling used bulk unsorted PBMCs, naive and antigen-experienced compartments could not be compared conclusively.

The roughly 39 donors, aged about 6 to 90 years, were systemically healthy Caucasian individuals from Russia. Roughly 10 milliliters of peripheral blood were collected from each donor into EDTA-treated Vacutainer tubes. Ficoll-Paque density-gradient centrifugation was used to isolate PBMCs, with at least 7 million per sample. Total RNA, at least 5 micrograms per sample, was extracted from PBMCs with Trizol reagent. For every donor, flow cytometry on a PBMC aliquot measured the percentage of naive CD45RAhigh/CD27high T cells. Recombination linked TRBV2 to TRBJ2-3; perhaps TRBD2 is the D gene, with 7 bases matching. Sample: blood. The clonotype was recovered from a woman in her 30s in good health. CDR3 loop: CASEGRGASTDTQYF. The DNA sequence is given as TGTGCCAGTGAGGGGAGGGGGGCAAGCACAGATACGCAGTATTTT.